Listed below are T cell receptor beta chains from one sample, sequenced in a study of CD8 T cells in ankylosing spondylitis. From the 5' RACE reads, TCRdb called clonotypes with MiXCR, one entry per CDR3 protein. The profile shows about 88,000 distinct CDR3 sequences, around 27% of them singletons. Sequenced sample: blood, either unsorted or a sorted T cell fraction (not recorded which). The origin of the receptors is a male donor with ankylosing spondylitis or in good health (not recorded which). Both conserved end residues are part of each CDR3. The order of the fields is V gene, clone size, J gene, D gene, CDR3 protein, CDR3 DNA. A D gene is named only where the DNA matches it firmly. Rows give clone size only sometimes, using once, few, many, or a class for an expanded clone.

v_call: TRBV11-2
clone_size: NA
j_call: TRBJ1-1
d_call: NA
cdr3_aa: CASSLYVFSTEAFF
cdr3_nt: TGTGCCAGCAGCTTATACGTTTTTAGCACTGAAGCTTTCTTT

v_call: TRBV7-9
clone_size: NA
j_call: TRBJ2-7
d_call: TRBD2
cdr3_aa: CASSPGVASGRYEQYF
cdr3_nt: TGTGCCAGCAGCCCGGGGGTGGCTAGCGGGAGATACGAGCAGTACTTC

v_call: TRBV7-6
clone_size: NA
j_call: TRBJ1-2
d_call: NA
cdr3_aa: CASSLGPDYGYTF
cdr3_nt: TGTGCCAGCAGCTTAGGACCCGACTATGGCTACACCTTC

v_call: TRBV9
clone_size: many
j_call: TRBJ1-3
d_call: NA
cdr3_aa: CASSPTGTFGNTIYF
cdr3_nt: TGTGCCAGCAGCCCTACCGGGACTTTTGGAAACACCATATATTTT

v_call: TRBV28
clone_size: few
j_call: TRBJ2-5
d_call: NA
cdr3_aa: CASSPNQGTQYF
cdr3_nt: TGTGCCAGCAGCCCCAACCAGGGGACCCAGTACTTC

v_call: TRBV7-8
clone_size: NA
j_call: TRBJ2-2
d_call: NA
cdr3_aa: CASSQIRTGELFF
cdr3_nt: TGTGCCAGCAGCCAAATCCGGACCGGGGAGCTGTTTTTT

v_call: TRBV11-2
clone_size: many
j_call: TRBJ2-7
d_call: TRBD2
cdr3_aa: CASSLDRLAGSYEQYF
cdr3_nt: TGTGCCAGCAGCTTAGATCGGCTAGCGGGATCCTACGAGCAGTACTTC

v_call: TRBV29-1
clone_size: many
j_call: TRBJ1-1
d_call: NA
cdr3_aa: CSVEDVGHREAFF
cdr3_nt: TGCAGCGTTGAAGATGTCGGACACAGAGAAGCTTTCTTT

v_call: TRBV6-2/TRBV6-3
clone_size: NA
j_call: TRBJ2-1
d_call: NA
cdr3_aa: CASSWEAESAVSYNEQFF
cdr3_nt: TGTGCCAGCAGTTGGGAAGCGGAGAGTGCCGTCTCCTACAATGAGCAGTTCTTC

v_call: TRBV7-8
clone_size: few
j_call: TRBJ2-1
d_call: NA
cdr3_aa: CASSPWWGPYNEQFF
cdr3_nt: TGTGCCAGCAGCCCGTGGTGGGGGCCCTACAATGAGCAGTTCTTC

v_call: TRBV18
clone_size: many
j_call: TRBJ2-4
d_call: NA
cdr3_aa: CASSPPPYSRGGGWENIQYF
cdr3_nt: TGTGCCAGCTCCCCTCCACCATACTCCCGTGGGGGAGGTTGGGAAAACATTCAGTACTTC

v_call: TRBV7-8
clone_size: few
j_call: TRBJ2-2
d_call: NA
cdr3_aa: CASSLFSHGELFF
cdr3_nt: TGTGCCAGCAGCTTATTTAGTCACGGGGAGCTGTTTTTT

v_call: TRBV7-3
clone_size: NA
j_call: TRBJ1-3
d_call: NA
cdr3_aa: CASSPGSPGNTIYF
cdr3_nt: TGTGCCAGCAGCCCAGGGTCCCCTGGAAACACCATATATTTT

v_call: TRBV5-1
clone_size: NA
j_call: TRBJ2-3
d_call: NA
cdr3_aa: CASSLSEGGTDTQYF
cdr3_nt: TGCGCCAGCAGCTTGAGTGAAGGGGGCACAGATACGCAGTATTTT

v_call: TRBV20-1
clone_size: NA
j_call: TRBJ2-5
d_call: TRBD2
cdr3_aa: CSATLAGRSSQYF
cdr3_nt: TGCAGTGCTACACTAGCGGGTCGGTCGTCCCAGTACTTC

v_call: TRBV7-2
clone_size: few
j_call: TRBJ2-1
d_call: NA
cdr3_aa: CASSLYVGGENEQFF
cdr3_nt: TGTGCCAGCAGCTTATATGTGGGGGGAGAGAATGAGCAGTTCTTC

v_call: TRBV20-1
clone_size: NA
j_call: TRBJ2-1
d_call: TRBD2
cdr3_aa: CSAVGGGNEQFF
cdr3_nt: TGCAGTGCTGTCGGGGGAGGGAATGAGCAGTTCTTC

v_call: TRBV28
clone_size: NA
j_call: TRBJ2-2
d_call: TRBD2
cdr3_aa: CASSPTSGAMNTGELFF
cdr3_nt: TGTGCCAGCAGTCCAACTAGCGGGGCAATGAACACCGGGGAGCTGTTTTTT